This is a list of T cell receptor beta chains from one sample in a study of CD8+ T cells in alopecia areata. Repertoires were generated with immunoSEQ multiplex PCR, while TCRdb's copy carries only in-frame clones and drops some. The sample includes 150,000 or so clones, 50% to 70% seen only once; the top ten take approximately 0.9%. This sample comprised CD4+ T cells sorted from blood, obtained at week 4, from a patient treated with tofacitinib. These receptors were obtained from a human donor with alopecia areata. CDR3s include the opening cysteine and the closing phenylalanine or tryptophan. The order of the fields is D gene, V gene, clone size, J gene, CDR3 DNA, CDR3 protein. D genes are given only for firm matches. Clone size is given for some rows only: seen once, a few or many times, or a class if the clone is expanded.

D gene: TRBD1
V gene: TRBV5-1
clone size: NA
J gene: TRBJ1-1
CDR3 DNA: TGCGCCAGCAGCCCCTCGGGACAGCGAGCTTTCTTT
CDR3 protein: CASSPSGQRAFF

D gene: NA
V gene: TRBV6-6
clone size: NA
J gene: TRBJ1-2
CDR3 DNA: TGTGCCAGCAGCGGACAGTTTAACTATGGCTACACCTTC
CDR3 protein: CASSGQFNYGYTF

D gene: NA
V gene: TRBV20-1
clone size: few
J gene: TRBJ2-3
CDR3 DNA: TGCAGTGCTAGCGCTGGAGATACGCAGTATTTT
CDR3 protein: CSASAGDTQYF

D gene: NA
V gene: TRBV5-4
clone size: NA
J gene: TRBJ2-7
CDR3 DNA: TGTGCCAGCAGCTTGCTGGGGGTAAGCTCCTACGAGCAGTACTTC
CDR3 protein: CASSLLGVSSYEQYF

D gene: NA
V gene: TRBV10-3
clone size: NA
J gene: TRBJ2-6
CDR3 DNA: TGTGCCATCCTTCTTACAAACGACAGCGGTGGGGCCAACGTCCTGACTTTC
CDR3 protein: CAILLTNDSGGANVLTF

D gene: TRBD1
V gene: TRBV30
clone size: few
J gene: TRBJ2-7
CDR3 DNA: TGTGCCTCAAAGGGACAGGGATACGAGCAGTACTTC
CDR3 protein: CASKGQGYEQYF

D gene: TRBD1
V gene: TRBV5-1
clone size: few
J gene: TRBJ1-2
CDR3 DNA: TGCGCCAGCAGCTTGGGACAGGGGACTAACTATGGCTACACCTTC
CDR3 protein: CASSLGQGTNYGYTF

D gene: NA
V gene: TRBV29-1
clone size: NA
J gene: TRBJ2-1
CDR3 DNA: TGCAGCCACAGGGCGCCGTCCTACAATGAGCAGTTCTTC
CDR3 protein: CSHRAPSYNEQFF

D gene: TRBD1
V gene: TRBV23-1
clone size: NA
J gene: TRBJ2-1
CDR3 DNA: TGCGCCAGCAGTCAATTAGAACAGGGGGATGTCAATGAGCAGTTCTTC
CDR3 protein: CASSQLEQGDVNEQFF

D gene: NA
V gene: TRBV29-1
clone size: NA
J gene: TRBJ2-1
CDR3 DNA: TGCAGCGTTGAACGGGGGTACAGGGACTCCTACAATGAGCAGTTCTTC
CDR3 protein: CSVERGYRDSYNEQFF

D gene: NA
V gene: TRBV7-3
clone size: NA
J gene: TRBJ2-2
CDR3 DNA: TGTGCCAGCAGCTTCGGAGGGGGCACCGGGGAGCTGTTTTTT
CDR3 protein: CASSFGGGTGELFF

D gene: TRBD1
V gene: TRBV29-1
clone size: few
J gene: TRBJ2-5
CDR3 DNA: TGCAGCGCCAGGACAGGGGCCTTGGTTGAGACCCAGTACTTC
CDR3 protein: CSARTGALVETQYF

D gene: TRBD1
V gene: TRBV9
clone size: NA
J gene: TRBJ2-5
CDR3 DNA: TGTGCCAGCAGCAAGACAGGGGCAGAGACCCAGTACTTC
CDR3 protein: CASSKTGAETQYF

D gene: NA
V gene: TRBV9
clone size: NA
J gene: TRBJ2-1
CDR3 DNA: TGTGCCAGCAGCGTAGCGGGGGCCTGGGGTGAGCAGTTCTTC
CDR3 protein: CASSVAGAWGEQFF

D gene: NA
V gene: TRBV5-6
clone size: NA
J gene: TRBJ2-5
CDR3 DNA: TGTGCCAGCAGCTTGGGGCCTTCCCAAGAGACCCAGTACTTC
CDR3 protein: CASSLGPSQETQYF

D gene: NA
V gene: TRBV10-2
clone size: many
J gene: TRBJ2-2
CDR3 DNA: TGCGCCAGCAGTGTTGCCGGGGAGCTGTTTTTT
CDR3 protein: CASSVAGELFF

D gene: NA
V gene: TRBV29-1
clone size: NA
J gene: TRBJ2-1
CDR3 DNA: TGCAGCGTTGTAGGGCCTGAGCAGTTCTTC
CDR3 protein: CSVVGPEQFF

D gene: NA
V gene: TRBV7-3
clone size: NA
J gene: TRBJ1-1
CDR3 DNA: TGTGCCAGCAGCTTAAATGAAGGCACTGAAGCTTTCTTT
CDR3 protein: CASSLNEGTEAFF

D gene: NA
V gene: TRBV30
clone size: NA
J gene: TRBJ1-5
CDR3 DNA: TGTGCCTGGAGTAGAGTAGGAGGCCAGCCCCAGCATTTT
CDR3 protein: CAWSRVGGQPQHF

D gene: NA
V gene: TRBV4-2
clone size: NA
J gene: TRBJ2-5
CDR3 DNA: TGTGCCAGCAGCCAATCCCACCAAGAGACCCAGTACTTC
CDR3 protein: CASSQSHQETQYF

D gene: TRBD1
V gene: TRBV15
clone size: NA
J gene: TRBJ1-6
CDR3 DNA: TGTGCCACCAGCGTTTTCGGGACAGGGGGAAATTCACCCCTCCACTTT
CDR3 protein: CATSVFGTGGNSPLHF

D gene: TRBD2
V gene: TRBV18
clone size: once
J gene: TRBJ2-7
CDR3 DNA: TGTGCCAGCTCACCTCCGGGACTAGCAAATGACGAGCAGTACTTC
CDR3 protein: CASSPPGLANDEQYF

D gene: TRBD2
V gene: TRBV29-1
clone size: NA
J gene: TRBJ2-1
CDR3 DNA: TGCAGCGTCTCTAAAGCGGGGAGTGAGCAGTTCTTC
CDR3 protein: CSVSKAGSEQFF

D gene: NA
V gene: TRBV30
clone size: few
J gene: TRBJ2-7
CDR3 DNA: TGTGCCTGGGGGGGAACCCATTCCTACGAGCAGTACTTC
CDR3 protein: CAWGGTHSYEQYF

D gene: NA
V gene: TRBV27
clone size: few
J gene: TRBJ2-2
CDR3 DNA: TGTGCCAGCAGTCTGACGCTTTCGAACACCGGGGAGCTGTTTTTT
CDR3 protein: CASSLTLSNTGELFF

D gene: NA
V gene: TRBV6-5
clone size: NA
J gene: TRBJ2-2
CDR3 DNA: TGTGCCAGCACCCAACGTCAGACCGGGGAGCTGTTTTTT
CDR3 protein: CASTQRQTGELFF

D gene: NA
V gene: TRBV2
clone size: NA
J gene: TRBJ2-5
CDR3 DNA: TGTGCCAGCAGTCGAGACCCCCAAGAGACCCAGTACTTC
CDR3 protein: CASSRDPQETQYF

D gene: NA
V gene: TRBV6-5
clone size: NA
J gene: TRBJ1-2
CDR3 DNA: TGTGCCAGCAGAGACGACAATTTCTATGGCTACACCTTC
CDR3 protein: CASRDDNFYGYTF

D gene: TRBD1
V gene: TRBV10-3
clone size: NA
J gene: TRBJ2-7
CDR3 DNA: TGTGCCATCAGTGAGTCCTCGGGACAGGGGGCGTTTGAGCAGTACTTC
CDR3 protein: CAISESSGQGAFEQYF